This T cell receptor (beta chain) came from a study of cytomegalovirus exposure and HLA in healthy donors. Primers for the PCR totalled 60 Vbeta and 13 Jbeta. Original analysis: About 11 million of the approximately 80 million unique TCR beta chains counted in a later analysis were shared. The assay was immunoSEQ multiplex PCR, and TCRdb's table has in-frame clones only and misses some. That table gives V, J and clone size, and the DNA gave D and trimming. Here the sample spans 100,000 to 150,000 clones, approximately 87% being singletons. CDR3 length: 15 amino acids. Losses at the gene ends were 5 bases for V and 7 bases for J; bases not matched to a gene: 13. Germline V gene lookup returns CDR1 MNHNS and CDR2 SASEGT.

The specimen was PBMCs. The chain uses TRBV6-1 and TRBJ2-7; 8 bases fit TRBD1. This TCR derives from a man aged 35 to 55 in good health and CMV-seronegative. CDR3 DNA: TGTGCCAGCAGTACCCCGGGACAGGACTTTAGTGAGCAGTACTTC. Translation: CASSTPGQDFSEQYF.